Presented here are 19 T cell receptor beta chains from one specimen sequenced in a study of human T cells and chemical hapten exposure. TCRdb re-called the RACE reads through MiXCR, storing one row per CDR3 protein. The sample shows around 99,000 distinct CDR3 sequences, 9.2% of them seen only once. Specified time point: patch test 2, 6 weeks after DPC sensitization. The sample's treatment: therapeutic diphenylcyclopropenone sensitization with weekly scalp DPC. Sequencing used whole blood, obtained in connection with sensitization to the hapten diphenylcyclopropenone (DPC). These receptor sequences come from a woman in her forties with alopecia areata. Some clones in this sample may be carry-over from other donors' samples.

Only a few counts were recorded for this clonotype. The chain recombines TRBV29-1 with TRBJ2-3; D is undetermined. Germline CDR1 is SQVTM and CDR2 is ANQGSEA. There are 13 residues in the CDR3. V lost 6 bases to trimming and J lost 6 bases, with 16 bases between them. The CDR3 is CSVDRSVGDTQYF. In DNA form, the CDR3 reads TGCAGCGTCGATAGATCTGTCGGCGATACGCAGTATTTT.

This clonotype was seen at least ten times. The chain couples TRBV4-1 to TRBJ1-1; tentatively, D is TRBD1 (6 bases). The CDR3 has 14 residues. CDR1 is MGHRA, CDR2 YSYEKL, per germline. Trimming took off 1 base at V and 4 bases at J, with 10 bases between the two ends. The chain's CDR3 is CASSQATGSTEAFF. The CDR3 nucleotides are TGCGCCAGCAGCCAAGCGACAGGTAGCACTGAAGCTTTCTTT.

The chain employs TRBV6-5 and TRBJ2-7; possible D gene TRBD2, 7 bases. Deletions cut 7 bases from V and 2 bases from J, with 15 bases between. The CDR3 loop spans 14 amino acids. Germline V gene lookup returns CDR1 MNHEY and CDR2 SVGAGI. Here the CDR3 reads CASTGEGSAYEQYF. CDR3 nucleotides: TGTGCCAGCACAGGGGAGGGGTCTGCCTACGAGCAGTACTTC.

The chain employs TRBV12-3 or TRBV12-4 and TRBJ2-2, with 8 bases fitting TRBD1. Trimming removed 4 bases from V and 5 bases from J; junction bases left unmatched: 6. This CDR3 comprises 15 residues. CDR3 sequence reads: CASSSTTGETGELFF. The CDR3 DNA reads TGTGCCAGCAGTTCCACGACAGGGGAGACCGGGGAGCTGTTTTTT.

This clonotype was detected a few times. The CDR3 DNA sequence: TGTGCCAGCGGAACGGAGACCCAGTACTTC. Translation gives CASGTETQYF. The rearrangement links TRBV7-9 to TRBJ2-5; D gene unclear. Between the trimmed V and J ends, which lost 8 bases and 5 bases, there was a span of 6 bases. Looked up from germline, CDR1 is SEHNR and CDR2 is FQNEAQ (reference sequence). This CDR3 has 10 amino acids.

The rearrangement uses TRBV18 and TRBJ1-1, with D possibly being TRBD1 (5 bases). The CDR3 is 17 residues long. CDR1 and CDR2 from the germline V gene are KGHSH and LQKENI. V lost 1 base, J lost 4 bases, and 19 bases lay in between. CDR3 protein: CASSPLETVLGFTEAFF. The CDR3, as DNA: TGTGCCAGCTCACCACTCGAGACAGTTTTGGGCTTCACTGAAGCTTTCTTT.

This clonotype was seen at least ten times. The chain recombines TRBV5-5 with TRBJ1-4, with D unresolved. This CDR3 region has 11 residues. CDR1 is SGHKS and CDR2 is YYEKEE in the germline V gene (reference sequence). V was trimmed by 0 bases and J by 10 bases, leaving 4 bases between them. The CDR3 loop is CASSLVGKLFF. CDR3 bases: TGTGCCAGCAGCTTGGTTGGAAAACTGTTTTTT.

The V and J genes are TRBV5-1 and TRBJ2-3, with 12 bases lining up with TRBD1. The CDR3 has 15 amino acids. Germline CDR1 reads SGHRS; CDR2 reads YFSETQ. J gave up 4 bases and V 4 bases, and 4 bases lay outside the gene matches. The CDR3: CASSVGQGAADTQYF. CDR3 coding DNA: TGCGCCAGCAGCGTGGGACAGGGGGCTGCAGATACGCAGTATTTT.

On this clonotype itself: A much larger clone differs from this one at a single base, so this may be a read error. The chain couples TRBV6-5 to TRBJ1-2; unclear D gene. The CDR3 has 13 amino acids. The V gene's germline CDR1 is MNHEY and CDR2 SVGAGI. The CDR3 DNA reads as TGTGCCAGAAGTTACGCCCAGAACTATGGCTACACCTTC. Protein product: CARSYAQNYGYTF.

The chain couples TRBV13 to TRBJ1-2; no firm D call. Germline V gene lookup returns CDR1 PRHDT and CDR2 FYEKMQ (reference sequence). The CDR3 is 15 residues long. Trimming left V 7 bases short and J 4 bases short, with 19 bases between. Written as DNA, the CDR3 is TGTGCCAGCACCTCAAGCCAGGATAGGCCCTATGGCTACACCTTC. This sequence encodes CASTSSQDRPYGYTF.

Only a few counts were recorded for this clonotype. CDR3 in amino acids: CSVMRADYGYTF. The DNA of the CDR3 is TGCAGCGTTATGCGGGCTGACTATGGCTACACCTTC. The rearrangement uses TRBV29-1 and TRBJ1-2, with no clear D. CDR1 and CDR2 (germline): SQVTM, ANQGSEA. This CDR3 region has 12 residues. Trimming removed 5 bases at V and 3 bases at J, with 10 bases between. The full variable domain, in which reference TRBV29-1 and TRBJ1-2 provide the parts outside the CDR3, is SAVISQKPSRDICQRGTSLTIQCQVDSQVTMMFWYRQQPGQSLTLIATANQGSEATYESGFVIDKFPISRPNLTFSTLTVSNMSPEDSSIYLCSVMRADYGYTFGSGTRLTVV.

There are many counts of this clonotype. CDR3 DNA sequence: TGCGCCAGCACCGGGGGCACAGGAGAGACCCAGTACTTC. Its protein product is CASTGGTGETQYF. The rearrangement links TRBV5-1 to TRBJ2-5; D could derive from TRBD1 or TRBD2 (6 bases each). CDR3 size: 13 residues. Trimming took 6 bases from V and 4 from J, leaving 13 bases between them. The V gene's germline CDR1 is SGHRS and CDR2 YFSETQ.

The chain couples TRBV18 to TRBJ2-7, with D uncertain. Trimming removed 5 bases from V and 7 bases from J, with 12 bases in between. Germline V gene lookup returns CDR1 KGHSH and CDR2 LQKENI. The CDR3 is 12 residues long. CDR3 sequence reads: CASSTLGGEQYF. The CDR3 DNA is TGTGCCAGCTCAACCCTTGGTGGGGAGCAGTACTTC.

This clonotype was detected many times. The chain joins TRBV30 to TRBJ1-2; TRBD1 matches 10 bases. V lost 4 bases to trimming and J lost 2 bases; unmatched junction nucleotides: 4. From germline, CDR1 is GTSNPN and CDR2 SVGIG (reference sequence). The CDR3 runs 14 residues. Here the CDR3 reads CAWNQGQGNYGYTF. CDR3 bases: TGTGCCTGGAACCAGGGACAGGGGAACTATGGCTACACCTTC.

This clonotype showed up just a few times. The rearrangement joins TRBV5-1 to TRBJ2-2; the D call may be TRBD1 or TRBD2 (6 bases each). The CDR3 is made up of 16 amino acids. From germline, CDR1 is SGHRS and CDR2 YFSETQ. V lost 4 bases, J lost 1 base, and 14 bases lay in between. The CDR3 protein is CASSPGAGVNTGELFF. The CDR3 bases are TGCGCCAGCAGCCCGGGGGCAGGCGTGAACACCGGGGAGCTGTTTTTT. The full variable domain, rest sourced from reference TRBV5-1 and TRBJ2-2, is KAGVTQTPRYLIKTRGQQVTLSCSPISGHRSVSWYQQTPGQGLQFLFEYFSETQRNKGNFPGRFSGRQFSNSRSEMNVSTLELGDSALYLCASSPGAGVNTGELFFGEGSRLTVL.

This clonotype was seen ten or more times. The V gene is TRBV11-2, the J gene TRBJ2-7; no firm D call. There are 13 residues in the CDR3. V was clipped by 5 bases and J by 6 bases, with 14 bases between them. Germline CDR1 SGHAT, CDR2 FQNNGV. The CDR3 loop reads CASSLGLTPEQYF. The CDR3 DNA sequence: TGTGCCAGCAGCCTCGGTTTGACCCCCGAGCAGTACTTC.

Many counts were recorded for this clonotype. This rearrangement joins TRBV7-2 to TRBJ1-2; D perhaps matches TRBD1 (5 bases). The CDR3 contains 13 residues. Germline CDR1 and CDR2: SGHTA and FQGNSA. With 2 bases removed from V and 7 bases from J, the gap between germline ends came to 11 bases. The CDR3 is CASSLNSGGGYTF. In DNA, the CDR3 is TGTGCCAGCAGCTTAAATTCCGGGGGTGGCTACACCTTC.

In this sample, this clonotype turned up many times. The J gene is TRBJ2-3, the V gene TRBV4-1; 9 nucleotides match TRBD2. This CDR3 comprises 17 residues. The junction had 11 bases not matched to a gene; V was cut back by 1 base and J by 6 bases. Per germline, CDR1 MGHRA and CDR2 YSYEKL. The chain's CDR3 is CASSQGSGGVRVDTQYF. CDR3 sequence (DNA): TGCGCCAGCAGCCAAGGTAGCGGGGGTGTCCGGGTGGATACGCAGTATTTT.

This clonotype was counted a few times. One end of the junction varies from germline; a read error may be responsible. The chain has TRBV9 and TRBJ2-3; 7 bases match TRBD1. CDR3 size: 16 residues. Germline V CDR1 and CDR2: SGDLS, YYNGEE. DNA for the CDR3: TGTGCCAGCAGCCACACGGGACAGTCCTTCGCGGATACGCCCCATTTT. Translating gives CASSHTGQSFADTPHF.